Listed here is a single T cell receptor (beta chain). Its antigen remains undetermined. Base qualities are not recorded, but no much larger clone differs from it by a single base. These data belong to a study of cytomegalovirus exposure and HLA in healthy donors (dated by TCRdb to 2016 to 2017). A note on the overall study: An earlier analysis of approximately 640 of the donors reported approximately 270 Gb of sequence data and some 100 million unique TCR beta sequences from roughly 180 million T cells. An early release that covered roughly 600 HLA-typed donors contained approximately 320 gigabases of sequencing data and tens of millions of unique TCR sequences. The genetic ancestry cluster associated with self-reported Caucasian donors included 65% to 90% of the 398 genotyped donors. The aim of the study was to test whether cataloging public T cell receptors could identify signatures of past pathogen exposure. The study profiled the T cell repertoires of 550 to 700 subjects by immunosequencing and related them to cytomegalovirus serostatus. In addition to the first cohort of about 650 subjects, a separate validation cohort of 120 different subjects was used. The study combined high-throughput TCR immunosequencing, statistical association of individual TCRs with disease status, and machine learning to predict cytomegalovirus infection status. A later analysis re-examined previously published TCR beta repertoires from more than 600 donors and added high-resolution HLA genotyping to investigate patterns of TCR occurrence. The later analysis used no new phenotypic data to find candidate immune exposures, relying instead on TCR beta sequences and their occurrence across donors. To decide whether each TCR beta V gene segment behaved as functional or pseudogenic, an earlier analysis of some 540 of the donors relied on high-throughput TCR beta sequencing. Donor age, sex, ethnicity and CMV serostatus were compiled together with the repertoire data. A later genetic analysis took genome-wide SNP genotypes for 398 of the 666 donors and used that subset as a discovery cohort. All discovery cohort repertoires had been generated on a single sequencing platform. Class I and class II HLA loci were covered by the typing at four-digit resolution. Typing coverage varied by locus: roughly 629-630 donors for A, B, C, DRB1 and DQB1; about 520 for DQA1; more than 600 for DPA1; approximately 450 for DPB1. Because of strong linkage in the cohort, five DR-DQ haplotypes were treated as single units for association and clustering. On average, around 200,000 unique TCR beta nucleotide sequences were sequenced per donor among a few hundred genotyped donors of the cohort, with roughly 20% of those sequences being non-productive. Points the paper makes about the study in general: Most CMV-associated TCR beta chains appeared to be HLA-restricted in a later analysis, and the HLA associations seemed to be driven largely by CMV exposure. An association between a missense DCLRE1C variant and V-gene and J-gene trimming of TCR beta chains was found in a later genetic analysis and replicated in an independent cohort. In a later analysis, the rate of TCR association differed among HLA loci, with DRB1 alleles having the most associated TCRs and HLA-C alleles having the fewest. While some public TCRs were present in many individuals, most TCR sequences turned up only very rarely across donors. In a later analysis, around 15,000 TCR beta sequences were associated with specific HLA alleles at a false discovery rate of 0.05. Strong co-occurrence of HLA alleles, especially DR and DQ, made assigning TCR associations to individual alleles difficult. A few of the identified cytomegalovirus-associated TCR beta chains were confirmed in vitro to be specific for cytomegalovirus antigens. A later genetic analysis reported fewer N-insertions in productive TCRs among donors in an Asian-associated ancestry cluster than the roughly 670-donor mean. In an earlier analysis of several hundred of the donors, most TCR beta V segments were observed in productive rearrangements about 87% or about 30% of the time, broadly matching IMGT annotations. HLA typing was unavailable for some donors at each locus, so association tests used only the typed subset. Correlated functional status among segregating V segments might reflect linkage disequilibrium, but an unknown experimental factor could not be ruled out. The 87-base-pair reads could not distinguish some IMGT-functional V segments, including TRBV6-2 and TRBV6-3, so those segments were excluded. The classifier was reported to diagnose cytomegalovirus status with high specificity and sensitivity in both the original cohort and the validation cohort. A cluster of highly shared sequence variants was judged likely to represent a technical artifact of the sequencing pipeline. Several of the top co-occurrence clusters appeared to be linked to parvovirus B19, influenza, CMV and Epstein-Barr virus, according to a later analysis. A total of 164 TCR beta chains were listed by the study as associated with cytomegalovirus. The presence/absence analyses assumed that sequencing depth was roughly uniform across donors, and that assumption may not be true. Because counts were too low, more than 15 rarely observed V segments, including chromosome 9 orphons, were excluded from the earlier analysis of 500 to 700 of the donors. CMV serostatus was the only immune exposure information available for the cohort. A later analysis found that HLA-associated TCR beta chains were more clonally expanded and had lower generation probabilities than equally common non-associated chains. The authors suggested that the approach could potentially be extended to other disease states and immunological phenotypes. This cohort had only TCR beta chains sequenced, and the lack of alpha or paired-chain data limited which features could be detected. A further reported finding was that TCR beta sequences accurately predicted the HLA-A and HLA-B alleles for most subjects in the first cohort.

Based on the germline V gene (reference sequence), the CDR1 and CDR2 sequences are LNHDA and SQIVND. Trimming removed 11 bases from V and 9 bases from J; the gene matches leave 13 bases unexplained. Taken from cysteine to phenylalanine, the CDR3 has 13 residues. Only the CDR3 DNA stays, 39 bases, in frame from base 1. Library method: the immunoSEQ multiplex PCR assay. For the multiplex PCR, a mixture combining 60 forward primers for TCR Vbeta segments and 13 reverse primers for TCR Jbeta segments was used. Amplification of the CDR3 region of rearranged TCR beta genes was performed with a multiplex PCR assay on genomic DNA. The Illumina HiSeq System was used to sequence the amplified TCR beta libraries as 87-base-pair reads. The authors' analysis ran thus. A later analysis counted some 80 million unique TCR beta chains across the roughly 700 repertoires, and 10 million to 12 million of these chains were shared by at least two donors. Raw reads were error-corrected and collapsed into unique sequences by a nearest-neighbor algorithm in which closely related sequences were merged to remove PCR and sequencing errors. V, D and J gene segments were assigned by aligning CDR3 sequences to IMGT reference sequences. For a sequence to be retained, at least a six-nucleotide match to both a V gene segment and a J gene segment was required. A rearrangement was called productive if the CDR3 had no stop codons and remained in frame with V and J, and every other rearrangement was called non-productive. Following IMGT convention, CDR3 was defined as the stretch from the second conserved V-encoded cysteine to the conserved J-encoded phenylalanine. Sequences without an unambiguous match to a single V gene segment were excluded from the earlier analysis of 500 to 700 of the donors. In an earlier analysis of 450 to 700 of the donors, V segments were called functional above 56.7% productive rearrangements and were called segregating when the between-donor standard deviation exceeded 5%. A statistical classification framework was built for diagnosing cytomegalovirus status from the catalog of TCR beta chain sequences. In a later analysis, TCR nucleotide sequences were compared against IMGT/GENE-DB human TR gene sequences so that V and J genes could be assigned. In a later analysis, CDR3 sequences and most-parsimonious VDJ recombination scenarios were assigned using the TCRdist pipeline. In a later analysis, every TCR beta chain was defined by the combination of its CDR3 amino acid sequence and its V-gene family, and reads without a unique V-gene family were dropped. As a way to deal with suspected cross-contamination and a sequencing artifact, a later analysis dropped roughly 600 nucleotide sequences that were highly shared and had low generation probability. For each public chain, a later analysis derived a clonal expansion index from normalized ranks of inferred template counts within each repertoire. A later analysis computed generation probabilities with a VDJ recombination model fitted to out-of-frame rearrangements, and checked the results against IGoR. A later analysis scored TCR-TCR, TCR-HLA and TCR-CMV co-occurrence with hypergeometric tests, applying a repertoire-size bias correction to TCR pairs. In a later analysis, false discovery rates were estimated by permuting HLA or CMV assignments 20 times. In a later analysis, co-occurring TCRs were grouped with DBSCAN, and TCRdist sequence similarity was added when clustering was performed within HLA-allele-positive subsets. Co-occurrence clustering excluded repertoires with fewer than 30,000 or more than 120,000 public chains, plus five with anomalous nucleotide sharing. What TCRdb holds here is the immuneACCESS table cut down to in-frame rearrangements. Part of the clones is not present; checked against another copy, under half of the missing clones reflect an unresolved V gene, and the others are unexplained. V, J and clone size derive from that table, while D and trimming were established from the DNA sequence. Here the sample has about 160,000 clones; less than 90% occur a single time. Of the sample, under 2% is held by the ten largest clones.

In total, approximately 610 healthy bone marrow donors made up the cohort. All cohort members were sampled while nominally healthy, although unrecorded immune exposures were likely present. The donor tested CMV seronegative, placing the donor among the 352 seronegative members of the cohort. Every donor gave a peripheral blood sample, and the peripheral blood mononuclear cells from that sample were used for TCR beta sequencing. Genomic DNA extraction from the blood cell samples was performed with the Qiagen DNeasy Blood Extraction Kit. Sequenced sample: PBMCs. The receptor was isolated from a man between 18 and 35 years old in good health and CMV-seronegative. Here the chain combines TRBV19 and TRBJ2-1, and TRBD2 aligns with 7 junction nucleotides. CDR3 sequence: CAAAGEVDTEQFF. The DNA is TGTGCCGCGGCGGGAGAGGTCGACACTGAGCAGTTCTTC.